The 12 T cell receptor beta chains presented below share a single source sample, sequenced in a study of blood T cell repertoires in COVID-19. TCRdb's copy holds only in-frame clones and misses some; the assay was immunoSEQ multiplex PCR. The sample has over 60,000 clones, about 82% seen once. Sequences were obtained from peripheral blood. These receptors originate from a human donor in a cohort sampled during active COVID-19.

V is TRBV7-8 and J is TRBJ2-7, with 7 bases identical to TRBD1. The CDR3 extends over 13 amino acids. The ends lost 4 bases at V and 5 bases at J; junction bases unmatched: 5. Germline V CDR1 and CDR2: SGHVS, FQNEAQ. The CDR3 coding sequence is TGTGCCAGCAGCTCCTGGGACAGTAACGAGCAGTACTTC. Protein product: CASSSWDSNEQYF.

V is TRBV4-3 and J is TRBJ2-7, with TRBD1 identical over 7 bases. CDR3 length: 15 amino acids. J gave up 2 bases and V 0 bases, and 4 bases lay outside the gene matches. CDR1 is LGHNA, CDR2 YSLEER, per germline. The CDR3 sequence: CASSQDRQGAYEQYF. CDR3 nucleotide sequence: TGCGCCAGCAGCCAAGATAGGCAGGGGGCCTACGAGCAGTACTTC.

In DNA form, the CDR3 reads TGTGCCACCAGTGCCGGGACAGGGGGGGATCAGCCCCAGCATTTT. This encodes CATSAGTGGDQPQHF. This sequence joins TRBV24-1 and TRBJ1-5; 11 bases are shared with TRBD1. Trimming took 5 bases from V and 5 from J; bases not matched to a gene: 4. Per germline, CDR1 KGHDR and CDR2 SFDVKD. The CDR3 has 15 residues.

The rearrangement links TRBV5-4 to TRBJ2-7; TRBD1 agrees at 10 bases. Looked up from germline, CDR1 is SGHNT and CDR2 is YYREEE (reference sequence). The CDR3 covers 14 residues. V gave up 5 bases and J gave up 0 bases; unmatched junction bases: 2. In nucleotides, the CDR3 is TGTGCCAGCAGGGGACAGGGGTCCTCCTACGAGCAGTACTTC. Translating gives CASRGQGSSYEQYF.

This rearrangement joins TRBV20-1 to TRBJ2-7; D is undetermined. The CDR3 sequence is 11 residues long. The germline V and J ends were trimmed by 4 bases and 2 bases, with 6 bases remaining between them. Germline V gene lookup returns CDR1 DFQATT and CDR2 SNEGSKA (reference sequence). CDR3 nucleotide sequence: TGCAGTGCTACAGGAACCTACGAGCAGTACTTC. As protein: CSATGTYEQYF.

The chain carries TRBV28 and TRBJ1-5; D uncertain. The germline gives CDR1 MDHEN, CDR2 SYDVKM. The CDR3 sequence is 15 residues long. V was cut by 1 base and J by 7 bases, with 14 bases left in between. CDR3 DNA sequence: TGTGCCAGCAGTTTATTTCGGGCGGGGAGGCAGCCCCAGCATTTT. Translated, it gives CASSLFRAGRQPQHF.

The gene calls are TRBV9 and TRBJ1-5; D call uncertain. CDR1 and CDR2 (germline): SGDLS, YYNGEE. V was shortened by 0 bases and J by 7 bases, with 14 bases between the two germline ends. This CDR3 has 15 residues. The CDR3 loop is CASSVGSTTEQPQHF. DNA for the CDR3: TGTGCCAGCAGCGTAGGATCCACTACCGAACAGCCCCAGCATTTT.

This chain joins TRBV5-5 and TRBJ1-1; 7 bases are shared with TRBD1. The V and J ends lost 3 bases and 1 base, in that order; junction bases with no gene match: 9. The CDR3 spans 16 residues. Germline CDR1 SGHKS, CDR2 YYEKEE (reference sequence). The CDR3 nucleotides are TGTGCCAGCAGCTGGGCAGGGGGGCAGAGGAACACTGAAGCTTTCTTT. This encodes CASSWAGGQRNTEAFF.

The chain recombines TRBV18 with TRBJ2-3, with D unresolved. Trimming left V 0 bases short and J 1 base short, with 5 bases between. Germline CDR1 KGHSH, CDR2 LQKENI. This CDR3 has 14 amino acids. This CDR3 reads CASSPPAGTDTQYF. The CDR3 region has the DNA TGTGCCAGCTCACCACCGGCGGGCACAGATACGCAGTATTTT.

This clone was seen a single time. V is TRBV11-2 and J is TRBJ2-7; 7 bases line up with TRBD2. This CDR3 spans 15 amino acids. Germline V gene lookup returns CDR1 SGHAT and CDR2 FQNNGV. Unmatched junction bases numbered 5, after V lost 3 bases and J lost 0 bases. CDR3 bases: TGTGCCAGCAGCTTGGCCGGGGGGAGCTCCTACGAGCAGTACTTC. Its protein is CASSLAGGSSYEQYF.

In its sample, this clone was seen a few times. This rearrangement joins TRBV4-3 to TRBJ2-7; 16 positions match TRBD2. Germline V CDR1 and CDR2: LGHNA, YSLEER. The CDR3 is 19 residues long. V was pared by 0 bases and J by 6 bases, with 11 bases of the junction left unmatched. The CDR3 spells CASSQEGTSGRAVASEQYF. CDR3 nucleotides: TGCGCCAGCAGCCAAGAGGGGACTAGCGGGAGGGCCGTGGCTTCCGAGCAGTACTTC.

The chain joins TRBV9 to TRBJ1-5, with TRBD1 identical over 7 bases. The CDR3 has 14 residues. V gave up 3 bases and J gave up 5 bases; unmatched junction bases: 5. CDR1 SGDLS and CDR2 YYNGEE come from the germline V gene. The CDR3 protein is CASSEGTAYQPQHF. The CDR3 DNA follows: TGTGCCAGCAGCGAAGGGACAGCCTATCAGCCCCAGCATTTT.